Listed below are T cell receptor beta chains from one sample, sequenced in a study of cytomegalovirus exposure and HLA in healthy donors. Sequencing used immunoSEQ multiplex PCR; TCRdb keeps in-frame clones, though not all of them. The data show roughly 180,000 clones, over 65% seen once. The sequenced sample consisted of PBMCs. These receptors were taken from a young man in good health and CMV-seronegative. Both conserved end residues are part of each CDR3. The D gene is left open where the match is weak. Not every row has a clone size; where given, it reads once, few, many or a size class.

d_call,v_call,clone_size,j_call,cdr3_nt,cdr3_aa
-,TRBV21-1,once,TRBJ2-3,TGTGCCAGCAGGGTTAAAAACCCAGGCACAGATACGCAGTATTTT,CASRVKNPGTDTQYF
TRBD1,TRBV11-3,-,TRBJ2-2,TGTGCCAGCAGCTTAGTCACAGGGGCTCCCGGGGAGCTGTTTTTT,CASSLVTGAPGELFF
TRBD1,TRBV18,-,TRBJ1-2,TGTGCCAGCTCACAAGGGACAGGGGGCTACTATGGCTACACCTTC,CASSQGTGGYYGYTF
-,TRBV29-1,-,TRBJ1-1,TGCAGCGTTGCCAACAGGGTTGATAGCTCTGAAGCTTTCTTT,CSVANRVDSSEAFF
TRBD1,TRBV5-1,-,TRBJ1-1,TGCGCCAGCAGCTTGGCTAGGGGGCGGGACACTGAAGCTTTCTTT,CASSLARGRDTEAFF
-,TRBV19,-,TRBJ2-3,TGTGCCAGTAGTGAGTTCGCGGGGATGCAGTATTTT,CASSEFAGMQYF
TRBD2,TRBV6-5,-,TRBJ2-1,TGTGCCAGCAGGAAGATAGCGGGGGAAATCTATGAGCAGTTCTTC,CASRKIAGEIYEQFF
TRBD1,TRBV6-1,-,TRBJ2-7,TGTGCCGACAGGGGTCCCTACGAGCAGTACTTC,CADRGPYEQYF
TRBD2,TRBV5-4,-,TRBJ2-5,TGTGCCAGCAGCGGAGGGGGGACTAGCGGGGGTCGGGGAGAGACCCAGTACTTC,CASSGGGTSGGRGETQYF
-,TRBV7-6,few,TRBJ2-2,TGTGCCAGCAGCTTGGGACTGGCTACCGGGGAGCTGTTTTTT,CASSLGLATGELFF
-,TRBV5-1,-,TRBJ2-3,TGCGCCAGCAGCTCCCAAGGACTTAGGGATACGCAGTATTTT,CASSSQGLRDTQYF
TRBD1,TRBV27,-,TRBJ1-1,TGTGCCAGCAGTCCCACCGGACAGGTGGCCACTGAAGCTTTCTTT,CASSPTGQVATEAFF
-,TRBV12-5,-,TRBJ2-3,TGTGCTAGTGGTTCCTGGTGGCCGGGGGGCAGCGCAGATACGCAGTATTTT,CASGSWWPGGSADTQYF
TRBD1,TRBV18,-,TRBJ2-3,TGTGCCAGCTCACAGCCGACAGGGCCTAGCACAGATACGCAGTATTTT,CASSQPTGPSTDTQYF
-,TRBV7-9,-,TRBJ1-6,TGTGCCAGCAGCTCGCTACAGGGAGTAAATTCACCCCTCCACTTT,CASSSLQGVNSPLHF
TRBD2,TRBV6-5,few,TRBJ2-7,TGTGCCAGCAGTTACGTTGCGACTAGCGGGAGAGGCGAGCAGTACTTC,CASSYVATSGRGEQYF
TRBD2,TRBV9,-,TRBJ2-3,TGTGCCAGCAGCCCCACGGGGTTAGCGGGAGGATTCGGGCAGTATTTT,CASSPTGLAGGFGQYF